This T cell receptor (beta chain) was recorded in a study of T cell clones after liver transplantation. Generated by immunoSEQ multiplex PCR, the TCRdb table keeps only in-frame clones and is missing some. The profile shows tens of thousands of clones, 85% to 90% of them singletons. The CDR3 length is 14 residues. The V end was cut by 4 bases, the J end by 5 bases, with 15 bases between. CDR1 and CDR2 from the germline V gene are PRHDT and FYEKMQ (reference sequence). The chain employs TRBV13 and TRBJ2-7; TRBD1 or TRBD2 may be the D gene (5 bases each). Sequenced material: CD8+ T cells from blood, taken 12 months after liver transplant. The sequence derives from a human patient who received a liver transplant. Some T cells may be the graft donor's. The CDR3 nucleotides are TGTGCCAGCAGCTCGGGACGGGTTATAGACGAGCAGTACTTC. This translates into CASSSGRVIDEQYF.